This T cell receptor beta chain comes out of a study of blood T cell repertoires in COVID-19. TCRdb's table, derived via immunoSEQ multiplex PCR, lists solely in-frame clones and lacks some. The sample yields 65,000 or so clones, over 70% seen once. This CDR3 spans 15 amino acids. Germline V CDR1 and CDR2: LGHNT, FRNRAP. V lost 3 bases and J 0 bases, leaving 11 bases between the germline ends. This TCR derives from a man aged 25-40 years with COVID-19, enrolled during active disease. The sequencing input was peripheral blood. The V gene is TRBV12-5, the J gene TRBJ1-2; no firm D call. CDR3 sequence reads: CASGLAVPTNYGYTF. The CDR3 DNA reads as TGTGCTAGTGGTTTAGCCGTTCCGACTAACTATGGCTACACCTTC. Looking up the rest from reference TRBV12-5 and TRBJ1-2 gives the full variable domain: DARVTQTPRHKVTEMGQEVTMRCQPILGHNTVFWYRQTMMQGLELLAYFRNRAPLDDSGMPKDRFSAEMPDATLATLKIQPSEPRDSAVYFCASGLAVPTNYGYTFGSGTRLTVV.